The 20 T cell receptor beta chains listed next were all sequenced from one sample in a study of cytomegalovirus exposure and HLA in healthy donors. Vbeta (60) and Jbeta (13) primers were used in the PCR. Some clones are missing from TCRdb's copy, which holds only in-frame ones; the method was immunoSEQ multiplex PCR. In the table there are 100,000 to 130,000 clones, approximately 79% of which are singletons. Sequenced: PBMCs. The receptors shown here come from a woman in her forties in good health and CMV-seropositive.

The rearrangement links TRBV29-1 to TRBJ2-2; a weak D match, TRBD2 (5 bases). The V end lost 7 bases, the J end lost 4 bases, and 10 bases lay between the germline ends. The CDR3 is 12 amino acids. Germline V gene data show CDR1 as SQVTM and CDR2 as ANQGSEA. The CDR3 region is CSGRRSTGELFF. Here the CDR3 DNA reads TGCAGCGGTCGGAGGAGCACCGGGGAGCTGTTTTTT.

CDR3: CASSQEVRGLYPQHF. Here the CDR3 DNA reads TGCGCCAGCAGCCAAGAAGTAAGGGGTTTATATCCCCAGCATTTT. The J gene is TRBJ1-5, the V gene TRBV4-3; the D gene is possibly TRBD1 (5 bases). The CDR3 loop spans 15 amino acids. The V end lost 0 bases, the J end lost 10 bases, and 16 bases lay between the germline ends. Germline V lookup: CDR1 LGHNA, CDR2 YSLEER.

This clone came up once. In the same sample, other DNA sequences code for this CDR3. The genes are TRBV5-6 and TRBJ1-3; unclear D gene. Trimming left V 1 base short and J 2 bases short, with 7 bases between. This CDR3 spans 14 amino acids. CDR1 is SGHDT and CDR2 is YYEEEE in the germline V gene. The CDR3 DNA sequence: TGTGCCAGCAGCTTGCGAGGGCCTGGAAACACCATATATTTT. It translates to CASSLRGPGNTIYF.

This clone was found a few times. This rearrangement joins TRBV6-5 to TRBJ1-4, with 8 positions matching TRBD1. Germline V gene lookup returns CDR1 MNHEY and CDR2 SVGAGI. The V gene end was trimmed by 10 bases and the J gene end by 3 bases; junction bases not matched to a gene: 7. The CDR3 totals 14 residues. The CDR3 coding sequence is TGTGCCACAAAACCGGGACAGGCTAATGAAAAACTGTTTTTT. This codes for CATKPGQANEKLFF.

This clone was found once. The rearrangement joins TRBV6-5 to TRBJ1-2; D may be TRBD1 (6 bases). The V gene lost 6 bases and the J gene lost 4 bases, with 12 bases spanning the gap. This CDR3 has 13 amino acids. CDR1 is MNHEY, CDR2 SVGAGI, per germline. Here the CDR3 DNA reads TGTGCCAGCAGAGAGACAGGAGCCTATGGCTACACCTTC. Amino acids: CASRETGAYGYTF.

This clone appeared a few times. This rearrangement joins TRBV9 to TRBJ1-2; no clear D gene. Germline V gene data show CDR1 as SGDLS and CDR2 as YYNGEE. V gave up 0 bases and J gave up 2 bases, with 5 bases separating them. This CDR3 is built from 13 residues. The CDR3: CASSVDQNYGYTF. Here the CDR3 DNA reads TGTGCCAGCAGCGTAGACCAGAACTATGGCTACACCTTC.

Remarks on this clone: This specimen includes other DNA sequences encoding the same CDR3. This chain links TRBV5-4 with TRBJ1-2, with a weak D call TRBD1 (6 bases). Germline V gene data show CDR1 as SGHNT and CDR2 as YYREEE (reference sequence). V was trimmed by 1 base and J by 3 bases, leaving 7 bases between them. The CDR3 contains 13 residues. DNA of the CDR3: TGTGCCAGCAGCTTGCCAGGGGACTATGGCTACACCTTC. It encodes CASSLPGDYGYTF.

The V gene is TRBV18, the J gene TRBJ2-5; TRBD2 matches 7 bases. The CDR3 sequence is 15 residues long. The J segment lost 3 bases and the V segment lost 5 bases, leaving 9 bases of the junction unmatched. Per the germline V gene, CDR1 is KGHSH and CDR2 is LQKENI. This CDR3 reads CASSANLGGKETQYF. CDR3 nucleotide sequence: TGTGCCAGCTCAGCCAATCTCGGGGGGAAAGAGACCCAGTACTTC.

The chain has TRBV9 and TRBJ1-1; D unclear. There are 16 residues in the CDR3. Deletions cut 4 bases from V and 3 bases from J, with 19 bases between. CDR1 SGDLS and CDR2 YYNGEE come from the germline V gene. The DNA for the CDR3 is TGTGCCAGCAGCCCCCGTACCCGGGTAATGGACACTGAAGCTTTCTTT. Residues: CASSPRTRVMDTEAFF.

The chain employs TRBV7-9 and TRBJ1-1, with D possibly being TRBD1 (5 bases). Germline assignment: CDR1 SEHNR and CDR2 FQNEAQ (reference sequence). The CDR3 length is 14 residues. With 3 bases removed from V and 3 bases from J, the gap between germline ends came to 11 bases. The CDR3: CASSLGGADTEAFF. CDR3 bases: TGTGCCAGCAGCTTGGGAGGGGCGGACACTGAAGCTTTCTTT.

The chain combines TRBV18 with TRBJ2-3; TRBD2 might be the D (5 bases). Germline CDR1 reads KGHSH; CDR2 reads LQKENI. The V end lost 3 bases, the J end lost 4 bases, and 14 bases lay between the germline ends. CDR3 size: 15 residues. CDR3 in DNA: TGTGCCAGCTCACCCCCACGGACTCGGGCAGATACGCAGTATTTT. Encoded protein: CASSPPRTRADTQYF.

The rearrangement links TRBV25-1 to TRBJ2-7; possible D gene TRBD2, 6 bases. Trimming removed 11 bases from V and 1 base from J, with 12 bases in between. This CDR3 has 12 residues. The V gene's germline CDR1 is MGHDK and CDR2 SYGVNS. The CDR3 sequence: CAAGWGSYEQYF. The CDR3 DNA sequence: TGTGCCGCGGGGTGGGGGTCCTACGAGCAGTACTTC.

The gene calls are TRBV4-3 and TRBJ2-3, with 8 bases that match TRBD2. The CDR3 spans 16 residues. Looked up from germline, CDR1 is LGHNA and CDR2 is YSLEER. With 0 bases clipped from V and 1 base from J, the junction kept 3 bases outside the gene matches. CDR3: CASSQDSGGRTDTQYF. In DNA form, the CDR3 reads TGCGCCAGCAGCCAAGATTCGGGAGGGCGCACAGATACGCAGTATTTT.

V usage is TRBV7-6 and J usage is TRBJ1-1; D is uncertain. Germline CDR1 is SGHVS and CDR2 is FNYEAQ. V was pared by 5 bases and J by 9 bases, with 19 bases between. This CDR3 comprises 14 residues. The DNA of the CDR3 is TGTGCCAGCAGCGGTACGAATTTGGCGGCGAAAGCTTTCTTT. Its protein product is CASSGTNLAAKAFF.

This clone came up a few times. The chain carries TRBV5-1 and TRBJ2-1, with D possibly TRBD1 on 5 matching bases. Germline CDR1 reads SGHRS; CDR2 reads YFSETQ. The CDR3 has 15 residues. The V end lost 4 bases, the J end lost 5 bases, and 16 bases lay between the germline ends. The CDR3: CASSPRARENNEQFF. CDR3 nucleotide sequence: TGCGCCAGCAGCCCCAGGGCCAGAGAGAACAATGAGCAGTTCTTC.

This chain connects TRBV2 to TRBJ2-5, with 14 bases that match TRBD2. Near its end, the DNA agrees better with TRBJ2-7, so the J call may be wrong. CDR3 size: 15 residues. Germline V CDR1 and CDR2: SNHLY, FYNNEI. The CDR3 region has the DNA TGTGCCAGCAGTGAGGGGACTAGCGGGGGTTACGAGCAGTACTTC. It specifies CASSEGTSGGYEQYF.

The V and J genes are TRBV30 and TRBJ1-2, with 7 bases that match TRBD1. The CDR3 totals 14 residues. V dropped 3 bases and J dropped 7; count of bases not matched to a gene: 11. CDR1 and CDR2 from the germline V gene are GTSNPN and SVGIG (reference sequence). CDR3 protein: CAWREFEGASGYTF. The CDR3 DNA sequence: TGTGCCTGGAGGGAGTTTGAGGGGGCTAGTGGCTACACCTTC.

The V call is TRBV5-1, the J call TRBJ1-1, with D perhaps matching TRBD1 (6 bases). The CDR3 runs to 14 residues. Germline CDR1 SGHRS, CDR2 YFSETQ. Trimming pared 3 bases from V and 0 bases from J, leaving 9 bases between. CDR3 amino acids: CASSSGQLNTEAFF. Here the CDR3 DNA reads TGCGCCAGCAGCTCCGGACAGTTGAACACTGAAGCTTTCTTT.

V usage is TRBV19 and J usage is TRBJ2-7; TRBD1 agrees at 8 bases. Losses at the gene ends were 4 bases for V and 3 bases for J; bases not matched to a gene: 5. The V gene's germline CDR1 is LNHDA and CDR2 SQIVND (reference sequence). The CDR3 loop spans 14 amino acids. CDR3 residues: CASSTDRASYEQYF. CDR3 in DNA: TGTGCCAGTAGTACGGACAGGGCGAGCTACGAGCAGTACTTC.

The genes are TRBV5-1 and TRBJ2-3; TRBD2 agrees at 13 bases. V lost 2 bases, J lost 4 bases, and 1 base stayed unmatched. The germline V gene has CDR1 SGHRS and CDR2 YFSETQ. The CDR3 runs 15 residues. CDR3 bases: TGCGCCAGCAGCTTAACTAGCGGGGGGGCAGATACGCAGTATTTT. Encoded protein: CASSLTSGGADTQYF.